This T cell receptor (beta chain) was recorded in a study of cytomegalovirus exposure and HLA in healthy donors (dated by TCRdb to between 2016 and 2019). Context from the whole study: In an earlier analysis of about 560 of the donors, 276 Gb of sequence data and 100 million or so unique TCR beta sequences from 180 million or so T cells were reported. In an earlier analysis of 587 of the donors, high-throughput TCR beta sequencing was used to judge whether each TCR beta V gene segment behaved as functional or pseudogenic. To predict cytomegalovirus infection status, the study combined high-throughput TCR immunosequencing, statistical association of individual TCRs with disease status, and machine learning. Because of strong linkage in the cohort, 5 or 6 DR-DQ haplotypes were treated as single units for association and clustering. An early release that covered fewer than 800 HLA-typed donors contained 250 to 350 gigabases of sequencing data and about 93 million unique TCR sequences. The aim of the study was to test whether cataloging public T cell receptors could identify signatures of past pathogen exposure. Of the roughly 400 genotyped donors, about 80% fell in the genetic ancestry cluster associated with self-reported Caucasian donors. Alongside the repertoire data, information on donor age, sex, ethnicity and CMV serostatus was compiled. Class I and class II HLA loci were covered by the typing at four-digit resolution. Every repertoire in the discovery cohort had been generated on one and the same sequencing platform. The later analysis used no new phenotypic data to find candidate immune exposures, relying instead on TCR beta sequences and their occurrence across donors. In a later analysis, previously published TCR beta repertoires from fewer than 750 donors were re-analyzed and high-resolution HLA genotyping was added so that TCR occurrence patterns could be studied. A separate validation cohort of 100 to 150 different subjects was used in addition to the approximately 700-subject first cohort. Genome-wide SNP genotypes for about 55% of the roughly 670 donors were used in a later genetic analysis, which treated that subset as a discovery cohort. Among around 400 genotyped donors of the cohort, an average of roughly 240,000 unique TCR beta nucleotide sequences were sequenced per donor, roughly 20% of them non-productive. Typing coverage varied by locus: roughly 629-630 donors for A, B, C, DRB1 and DQB1; around 560 for DQA1; about 600 for DPA1; roughly 470 for DPB1. The T cell repertoires of 666 subjects were profiled by immunosequencing and related to cytomegalovirus serostatus. On the study overall, not on this receptor specifically: A further reported finding was that TCR beta sequences accurately predicted the HLA-A and HLA-B alleles for most subjects in the first cohort. Sequencing depth was assumed to be roughly uniform across donors in the presence/absence analyses, though that assumption may not hold. A cluster of highly shared sequence variants was judged likely to represent a technical artifact of the sequencing pipeline. Because the 87-base-pair reads could not distinguish some IMGT-functional V segments, including TRBV6-2 and TRBV6-3, those segments were excluded. In a later genetic analysis, fewer N-insertions in productive TCRs were reported among donors in an Asian-associated ancestry cluster than the approximately 630-donor mean. When HLA alleles, especially DR and DQ, strongly co-occurred, attributing TCR associations to individual alleles was difficult. The study listed 170 or so TCR beta chains as associated with cytomegalovirus. An association between a missense DCLRE1C variant and V-gene and J-gene trimming of TCR beta chains was found in a later genetic analysis and replicated in an independent cohort. In vitro tests confirmed that a few of the cytomegalovirus-associated TCR beta chains recognize cytomegalovirus antigens. The classifier was reported to diagnose cytomegalovirus status with high specificity and sensitivity in both the original cohort and the validation cohort. An earlier analysis of approximately 570 of the donors showed that most TCR beta V segments appeared in productive rearrangements either about 87% or about 30% of the time, which broadly matched IMGT annotations. According to the authors, the approach could potentially be generalized to other disease states and immunological phenotypes. CMV serostatus was the only immune exposure information available for the cohort. A later analysis associated 16,951 TCR beta sequences with specific HLA alleles at a false discovery rate of 0.05. In a later analysis, HLA-associated TCR beta chains showed more clonal expansion and lower generation probabilities than non-associated chains that were equally common. A later analysis found that TCR association rates varied across HLA loci, with DRB1 alleles showing the most associated TCRs and HLA-C alleles the fewest. In a later analysis, several top co-occurrence clusters were reported to appear linked to parvovirus B19, influenza, CMV and Epstein-Barr virus. About 17 rarely observed V segments, including chromosome 9 orphons, were excluded from the earlier analysis of almost 600 of the donors because counts were too low. Most TCR sequences were observed very rarely across donors, whereas some public TCRs were present in many individuals. A later analysis found that most CMV-associated TCR beta chains appeared HLA-restricted, with HLA associations seemingly driven largely by CMV exposure. Because some donors lacked HLA typing at each locus, the association tests relied only on the typed subset. Linkage disequilibrium might explain the correlated functional status among segregating V segments, but an unknown experimental factor could not be ruled out. In this cohort, only TCR beta chains were sequenced, and detectable features were limited by the absence of alpha or paired-chain data.

Libraries were made using the immunoSEQ multiplex PCR assay. For the multiplex PCR, a mixture combining 60 forward primers for TCR Vbeta segments and 13 reverse primers for TCR Jbeta segments was used. Amplification of the CDR3 region of rearranged TCR beta genes was performed with a multiplex PCR assay on genomic DNA. The Illumina HiSeq System was used to sequence the amplified TCR beta libraries as 87-base-pair reads. The paper's processing steps were these. A later analysis tallied 75 million to 95 million unique TCR beta chains across the 610 or so repertoires, and about 10 million of those chains were shared by two or more donors. To remove PCR and sequencing errors, raw reads were error-corrected and collapsed into unique sequences using a nearest-neighbor algorithm that merged closely related sequences. V, D and J gene segments were assigned by aligning CDR3 sequences to IMGT reference sequences. For a sequence to be retained, a match of at least six nucleotides was required to both a V gene segment and a J gene segment. Rearrangements were called productive when the CDR3 lacked stop codons and stayed in frame with V and J; all others were non-productive. CDR3 was defined by IMGT convention, running from the second conserved V-encoded cysteine to the conserved J-encoded phenylalanine. The earlier analysis of roughly 590 of the donors excluded any sequence lacking an unambiguous match to a single V gene segment. An earlier analysis of a few hundred of the donors classified V segments as functional when productive rearrangements were above 56.7% and as segregating when the standard deviation between donors was above 5%. To diagnose cytomegalovirus status from the catalog of TCR beta chain sequences, a statistical classification framework was built. A later analysis assigned V and J genes by comparing TCR nucleotide sequences with IMGT/GENE-DB human TR gene sequences. Using the TCRdist pipeline, a later analysis assigned CDR3 sequences along with most-parsimonious VDJ recombination scenarios. A later analysis defined each TCR beta chain by its CDR3 amino acid sequence plus V-gene family, and excluded reads lacking a unique V-gene family. As a way to deal with suspected cross-contamination and a sequencing artifact, a later analysis dropped under 600 nucleotide sequences that were highly shared and had low generation probability. For each public chain, a later analysis derived a clonal expansion index from normalized ranks of inferred template counts within each repertoire. A later analysis computed generation probabilities with a VDJ recombination model fitted to out-of-frame rearrangements, and checked the results against IGoR. A later analysis scored TCR-TCR, TCR-HLA and TCR-CMV co-occurrence with hypergeometric tests, applying a repertoire-size bias correction to TCR pairs. A later analysis estimated false discovery rates by permuting HLA or CMV assignments 20 times. In a later analysis, co-occurring TCRs were grouped with DBSCAN, and TCRdist sequence similarity was added when clustering was performed within HLA-allele-positive subsets. Repertoires with fewer than 30,000 or more than 120,000 public chains, plus five repertoires with anomalous nucleotide sharing, were excluded from co-occurrence clustering. In TCRdb, the immuneACCESS table is reduced to in-frame sequences with V and J assigned. These tables do not hold every clone; where another copy was compared, an unresolved V gene accounts for under half, and the others remain unexplained. The DNA was the basis for D and trimming; V, J and clone size are from that table. This sample is represented by 110,000 or so clones; over 65% of them were singletons. Around 2.7% of the sample rests with the top ten.

V drops 3 bases and J drops 2 bases, leaving 13 bases in between. CDR3 length: 15 amino acids, cysteine to phenylalanine. Just the 45-base CDR3 DNA is kept, in frame starting at base 1. From a lookup of the germline V gene, CDR1 and CDR2 are MDHEN and SYDVKM. About this clone itself: Its antigen is unknown. The input lacks base qualities; no much larger clone sits a single base away.

In total, just over 650 healthy bone marrow donors made up the cohort. At the time of sampling, every cohort member was nominally healthy, though immune exposures that went unrecorded were likely present. The donor tested CMV seronegative, placing the donor among the roughly 340 seronegative members of the cohort. Each donor provided a peripheral blood sample, and peripheral blood mononuclear cells were used for TCR beta sequencing. Genomic DNA was extracted from the blood cell samples with the Qiagen DNeasy Blood Extraction Kit. The sample was PBMCs. The TCR comes from a young woman in good health and CMV-seronegative. Here the chain combines TRBV28 and TRBJ2-5; matching of 5 bases hints at TRBD1 as the D gene. The encoded CDR3 is CASSLYPGIQETQYF. The DNA reads TGTGCCAGCAGTTTGTACCCAGGGATACAAGAGACCCAGTACTTC.